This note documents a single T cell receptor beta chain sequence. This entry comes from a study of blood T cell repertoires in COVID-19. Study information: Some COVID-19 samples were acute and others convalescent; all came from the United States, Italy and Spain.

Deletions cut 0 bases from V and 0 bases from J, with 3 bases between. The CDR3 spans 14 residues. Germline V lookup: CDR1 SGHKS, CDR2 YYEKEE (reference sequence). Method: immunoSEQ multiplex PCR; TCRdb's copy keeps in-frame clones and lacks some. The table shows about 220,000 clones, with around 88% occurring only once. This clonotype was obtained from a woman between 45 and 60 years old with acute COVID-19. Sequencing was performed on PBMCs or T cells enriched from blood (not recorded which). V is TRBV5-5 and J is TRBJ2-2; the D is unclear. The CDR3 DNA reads TGTGCCAGCAGCTTGGTATCGAACACCGGGGAGCTGTTTTTT. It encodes CASSLVSNTGELFF.